This is a list of T cell receptor beta chains from one sample in a study of T cells in Graves' hyperthyroidism and ophthalmopathy. TCRdb re-analysed the multiplex PCR reads in MiXCR, keeping a single row per CDR3 protein. The sample comprises 550,000 to 850,000 distinct CDR3 sequences, around a sixth of which are singletons, and roughly 17% rests with the top ten. The sequenced sample was blood. The receptors derive from a woman aged 50 to 60 with Graves' hyperthyroidism that later progressed to Graves' ophthalmopathy. Both conserved end residues are part of each CDR3. The D gene is left open where the match is weak. Rows may omit the clone size; those that give it use once, few, many or a size class.

clone size: NA
D gene: TRBD2
J gene: TRBJ2-7
V gene: TRBV20-1
CDR3 protein: CSARTSGVYEQYF
CDR3 DNA: TGCAGTGCGCGGACTAGCGGGGTCTACGAGCAGTACTTC

clone size: NA
D gene: NA
J gene: TRBJ1-2
V gene: TRBV12-3/TRBV12-4
CDR3 protein: CASSLVTDYGYTF
CDR3 DNA: TGTGCCAGCAGTTTAGTGACGGACTATGGCTACACCTTC

clone size: few
D gene: NA
J gene: TRBJ1-1
V gene: TRBV4-1
CDR3 protein: CASSQHRDLNTEAFF
CDR3 DNA: TGCGCCAGCAGCCAACACCGGGACCTGAACACTGAAGCTTTCTTT

clone size: many
D gene: NA
J gene: TRBJ2-1
V gene: TRBV12-3/TRBV12-4
CDR3 protein: CASSPGWDESSYNEQFF
CDR3 DNA: TGTGCCAGCAGCCCGGGATGGGATGAAAGCTCCTACAATGAGCAGTTCTTC

clone size: NA
D gene: NA
J gene: TRBJ2-2
V gene: TRBV4-1
CDR3 protein: CASSQGGRRAADTGELFF
CDR3 DNA: TGCGCCAGCAGCCAAGGGGGGAGGAGGGCAGCGGACACCGGGGAGCTGTTTTTT

clone size: NA
D gene: NA
J gene: TRBJ2-3
V gene: TRBV9
CDR3 protein: CASRSQGRDTQYF
CDR3 DNA: TGTGCCAGCAGGTCCCAGGGGAGAGATACGCAGTATTTT

clone size: many
D gene: TRBD1
J gene: TRBJ1-2
V gene: TRBV5-1
CDR3 protein: CASSRGQGHYGYTF
CDR3 DNA: TGCGCCAGCAGCAGGGGACAGGGCCACTATGGCTACACCTTC

clone size: NA
D gene: TRBD2
J gene: TRBJ2-7
V gene: TRBV29-1
CDR3 protein: CSVEGATSGGSSEQYF
CDR3 DNA: TGCAGCGTTGAAGGGGCGACTAGCGGGGGCTCATCCGAGCAGTACTTC

clone size: many
D gene: NA
J gene: TRBJ1-1
V gene: TRBV3-1
CDR3 protein: CASSGEGTEAFF
CDR3 DNA: TGTGCCAGCAGCGGAGAGGGGACTGAAGCTTTCTTT

clone size: many
D gene: TRBD2
J gene: TRBJ2-1
V gene: TRBV7-9
CDR3 protein: CASSLDTGLAHNEQFF
CDR3 DNA: TGTGCCAGCAGCTTAGATACGGGACTAGCTCACAATGAGCAGTTCTTC

clone size: few
D gene: NA
J gene: TRBJ1-5
V gene: TRBV2
CDR3 protein: CASRPFGGNQPQHF
CDR3 DNA: TGTGCCAGCAGACCCTTCGGAGGGAATCAGCCCCAGCATTTT

clone size: many
D gene: NA
J gene: TRBJ1-1
V gene: TRBV30
CDR3 protein: CAWSLMNTEAFF
CDR3 DNA: TGTGCCTGGAGTCTGATGAACACTGAAGCTTTCTTT